This note documents a single T cell receptor (beta chain) sequence. Its antigen is as yet unknown. This sample is drawn from a study of siplizumab effects on memory and regulatory T cells. Study-level results: Alloreactive CD4+ clones that could be mapped were on average about 71% Treg-derived with siplizumab, against about 25% in controls. Whether the proliferating Tregs (from siplizumab cultures) were suppressive was not confirmed.

Losses at the gene ends were 0 bases for V and 3 bases for J; bases not matched to a gene: 3. The CDR3 has 15 residues. Looked up from germline, CDR1 is MNHEY and CDR2 is SMNVEV (reference sequence). Each sample contributed about 10^5 TCR templates to the assay. The method was immunoSEQ multiplex PCR; TCRdb's version includes in-frame clones alone and lacks a portion of them. This table holds 100,000 or so clones, more than 85% found once. The receptor was derived from a human donor in good health. The sequenced material came from CD4+ T cells sorted from blood. The gene calls are TRBV27 and TRBJ2-7, with 9 bases matching TRBD1. The CDR3 is CASSLSGTGNYEQYF. In nucleotides, the CDR3 is TGTGCCAGCAGTTTATCCGGGACAGGGAACTACGAGCAGTACTTC.